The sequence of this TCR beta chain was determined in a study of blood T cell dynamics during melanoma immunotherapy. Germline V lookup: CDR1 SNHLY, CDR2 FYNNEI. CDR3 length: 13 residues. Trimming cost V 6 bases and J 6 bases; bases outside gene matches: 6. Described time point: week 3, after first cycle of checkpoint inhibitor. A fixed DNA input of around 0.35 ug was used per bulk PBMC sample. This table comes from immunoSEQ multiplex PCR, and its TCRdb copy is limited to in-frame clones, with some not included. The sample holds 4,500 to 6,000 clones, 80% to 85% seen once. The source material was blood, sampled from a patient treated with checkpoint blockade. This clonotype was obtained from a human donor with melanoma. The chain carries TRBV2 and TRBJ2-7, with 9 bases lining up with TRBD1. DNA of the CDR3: TGTGCCAGCAGGGACAGGGGATCAGGCGAGCAGTACTTC. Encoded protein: CASRDRGSGEQYF.